The clone carrying this T cell receptor beta chain was observed a few times. What it binds is unknown. This sample was included in a study of blood T cells in healthy people across ages. About the research overall: Every two T cells gave about one barcoded beta molecule via template switching.

PBMCs were isolated at a quantity of at least 6 million per sample. V was pared by 4 bases and J by 5 bases, with 12 bases between. Looked up from germline, CDR1 is MNHEY and CDR2 is SMNVEV (reference sequence). This CDR3 has 14 amino acids. The authors ran a second PCR of about 7 to 11 cycles using a sample-barcoded 5' primer and a J-beta primer mix. TCRdb passed the 5' RACE reads through MiXCR, listing each CDR3 protein once. The sample lists about 1.1 million distinct CDR3 sequences; 35% to 40% were seen once. Findings and caveats of the study: Higher diversity, along with more naive CD4+ cells, distinguished long-lived donors from aged donors. Any conclusive comparison of naive versus antigen-experienced cells was prevented by using unsorted PBMCs.

The sample taken for sequencing was blood. The chain combines TRBV27 with TRBJ1-5; D not certain. The receptor's source is a young man in good health. The CDR3: CASSSLGRDQPQHF. The CDR3 DNA sequence: TGTGCCAGCAGTTCTCTGGGGAGGGATCAGCCCCAGCATTTT.